The rows below give T cell receptor beta chains drawn from one sample of a study of cytomegalovirus exposure and HLA in healthy donors. TCRdb's table, derived via immunoSEQ multiplex PCR, lists solely in-frame clones and lacks some. The sample holds fewer than 200,000 clones; approximately 89% are singletons and the top ten take approximately 7.7%. Sequenced input: PBMCs. The receptor source for this set is a man aged 25 to 45 in good health and CMV-seropositive. CDR3s include the opening cysteine and the closing phenylalanine or tryptophan. A D gene is named only where the DNA matches it firmly. Clone size appears in some rows only: once, few, many, or a class for an expanded clone.

.,.,TRBJ2-7,TRBV9,CASSVGKDPYEQYF,TGTGCCAGCAGCGTGGGAAAGGACCCCTACGAGCAGTACTTC
.,.,TRBJ1-5,TRBV19,CASSSLAYSNQPQHF,TGTGCCAGTAGCAGCCTTGCTTATAGCAATCAGCCCCAGCATTTT
.,.,TRBJ2-5,TRBV7-9,CASRLGQAGETQYF,TGTGCCAGCCGGTTAGGGCAGGCGGGGGAGACCCAGTACTTC
TRBD2,.,TRBJ2-1,TRBV28,CASSLPATSANEQFF,TGTGCCAGCAGTTTACCAGCGACTAGCGCTAATGAGCAGTTCTTC
TRBD1,.,TRBJ2-1,TRBV16,CASSRQGEGDEQFF,TGTGCCAGCAGCCGACAGGGGGAAGGGGATGAGCAGTTCTTC
TRBD1,.,TRBJ2-1,TRBV5-8,CASSSPGQGINEQFF,TGTGCCAGCAGCTCCCCGGGACAGGGGATCAATGAGCAGTTCTTC
.,.,TRBJ2-6,TRBV27,CASSYRISLDSSGANVLTF,TGTGCCAGCAGTTACCGCATAAGTCTGGACAGCTCTGGGGCCAACGTCCTGACTTTC
.,.,TRBJ2-2,TRBV7-2,CASSLLGYPGPGELFF,TGTGCCAGCAGCTTACTTGGGTATCCTGGGCCCGGGGAGCTGTTTTTT
.,.,TRBJ1-1,TRBV29-1,CSGRRGPLTEAFF,TGCAGCGGGCGGCGGGGGCCGTTGACTGAAGCTTTCTTT
.,.,TRBJ2-6,TRBV29-1,CSVSTSSGANVLTF,TGCAGCGTGTCAACATCCTCTGGGGCCAACGTCCTGACTTTC
.,once,TRBJ1-3,TRBV13,CASRAVGNTIYF,TGTGCCAGCCGGGCGGTTGGAAACACCATATATTTT
TRBD2,.,TRBJ2-1,TRBV14,CASSTLAGAGSSYNEQFF,TGTGCCAGCAGCACACTAGCGGGAGCCGGCAGCTCCTACAATGAGCAGTTCTTC
.,.,TRBJ2-5,TRBV7-9,CASSHGATVETQYF,TGTGCCAGCAGCCACGGAGCCACCGTGGAGACCCAGTACTTC
TRBD1,.,TRBJ1-5,TRBV19,CASSRGQDSNQPQHF,TGTGCCAGTAGTAGGGGACAGGATAGCAATCAGCCCCAGCATTTT
TRBD1,.,TRBJ1-2,TRBV9,CASSLQGQGTAYGYTF,TGTGCCAGCAGCCTCCAGGGACAGGGGACAGCCTATGGCTACACCTTC
.,.,TRBJ1-5,TRBV5-1,CASSSYAVYPNQPQHF,TGCGCCAGCAGCTCGTACGCTGTTTACCCCAATCAGCCCCAGCATTTT
.,.,TRBJ1-1,TRBV30,CAWSVADTEAFF,TGTGCCTGGAGTGTGGCTGACACTGAAGCTTTCTTT
.,.,TRBJ2-1,TRBV4-3,CASSQEGPGPQGVVDEQFF,TGCGCCAGCAGCCAAGAGGGACCTGGGCCACAGGGAGTTGTGGATGAGCAGTTCTTC
TRBD1,.,TRBJ2-1,TRBV28,CARRGTGNNNEQFF,TGTGCCAGGAGGGGGACAGGGAATAACAATGAGCAGTTCTTC
.,once,TRBJ2-1,TRBV5-4,CASSLTYASSYNEQFF,TGTGCCAGCAGCTTAACCTACGCGAGCTCCTACAATGAGCAGTTCTTC
TRBD2,.,TRBJ2-7,TRBV6-5,CASSYSGRGRYEQYF,TGTGCCAGCAGTTACTCGGGGAGGGGCCGTTACGAGCAGTACTTC
.,once,TRBJ1-2,TRBV7-2,CASSLGIMGQSGYTF,TGTGCCAGCAGCTTGGGGATAATGGGGCAATCCGGCTACACCTTC
.,.,TRBJ2-3,TRBV19,CASSMSNRGTDTQYF,TGTGCCAGTAGTATGAGTAACAGGGGCACAGATACGCAGTATTTT
.,.,TRBJ2-7,TRBV7-2,CASSSPPGYEQYF,TGTGCCAGCAGCTCGCCGCCAGGCTACGAGCAGTACTTC
.,.,TRBJ2-2,TRBV5-1,CASSPLAQTGELFF,TGCGCCAGCAGCCCCTTAGCGCAAACCGGGGAGCTGTTTTTT
.,few,TRBJ1-1,TRBV6-5,CASSYSEALGTEAFF,TGTGCCAGCAGTTACTCGGAGGCCCTGGGGACTGAAGCTTTCTTT
.,few,TRBJ2-6,TRBV5-1,CASKGSSGANVLTF,TGCGCCAGCAAGGGTAGCTCTGGGGCCAACGTCCTGACTTTC
.,few,TRBJ1-1,TRBV29-1,CSVVSSTEAFF,TGCAGCGTTGTTAGTAGCACTGAAGCTTTCTTT
.,.,TRBJ2-5,TRBV5-1,CASSLGGWQGETQYF,TGCGCCAGCAGCTTGGGAGGTTGGCAGGGGGAGACCCAGTACTTC
.,.,TRBJ2-1,TRBV14,CASSQTWGRQNNEQFF,TGTGCCAGCAGCCAAACCTGGGGTAGGCAAAACAATGAGCAGTTCTTC
.,.,TRBJ2-7,TRBV6-5,CASRGTAYEQYF,TGTGCCAGCAGGGGAACAGCATACGAGCAGTACTTC
.,.,TRBJ1-1,TRBV11-1,CASSRGRIEAFF,TGTGCCAGCAGTAGGGGACGGATTGAAGCTTTCTTT
TRBD2,.,TRBJ2-1,TRBV5-1,CASSRGVPEQFF,TGCGCCAGCAGCCGGGGGGTCCCGGAGCAGTTCTTC
.,.,TRBJ1-1,TRBV5-1,CASSLGGGNTEAFF,TGCGCCAGCAGCTTGGGCGGGGGGAACACTGAAGCTTTCTTT
.,.,TRBJ2-5,TRBV7-3,CASSLSGARKETQYF,TGTGCCAGCAGCTTAAGCGGCGCCAGGAAGGAGACCCAGTACTTC
.,.,TRBJ2-1,TRBV5-6,CASSLESPFSYNEQFF,TGTGCCAGCAGCTTGGAAAGCCCATTCTCCTACAATGAGCAGTTCTTC
TRBD1,.,TRBJ1-2,TRBV30,CAWSGTGTAGYTF,TGTGCCTGGAGTGGGACAGGGACGGCTGGCTACACCTTC
.,.,TRBJ2-5,TRBV19,CASSIGGAGETQYF,TGTGCCAGTAGTATAGGAGGGGCGGGAGAGACCCAGTACTTC
TRBD1,.,TRBJ1-1,TRBV28,CASRLTGLLTEAFF,TGTGCCAGCAGGTTGACAGGGCTGCTCACTGAAGCTTTCTTT
.,.,TRBJ2-3,TRBV7-7,CASSLGTRGTDTQYF,TGTGCTAGCAGCTTAGGCACCAGGGGCACAGATACGCAGTATTTT
TRBD1,.,TRBJ2-5,TRBV9,CASSVGDRGQETQYF,TGTGCCAGCAGCGTTGGGGACAGAGGCCAAGAGACCCAGTACTTC
.,once,TRBJ2-5,TRBV7-8,CASSPARGGAQETQYF,TGTGCCAGCAGCCCCGCCCGCGGCGGGGCCCAAGAGACCCAGTACTTC
.,.,TRBJ1-1,TRBV7-8,CASSPGQGTEAFF,TGTGCCAGCAGCCCAGGGCAGGGCACTGAAGCTTTCTTT
.,.,TRBJ2-7,TRBV4-1,CASSQTRANYEQYF,TGCGCCAGCAGCCAAACCAGGGCGAACTACGAGCAGTACTTC
.,.,TRBJ2-1,TRBV29-1,CSVEITGNSEQFF,TGCAGCGTTGAGATAACGGGAAATAGTGAGCAGTTCTTC
.,.,TRBJ2-7,TRBV29-1,CSVGYLGTYTYEQYF,TGCAGCGTTGGTTATTTAGGGACATATACCTACGAGCAGTACTTC
.,.,TRBJ2-7,TRBV7-3,CASSLDRNSYEQYF,TGTGCCAGCAGCTTGGACAGAAACAGCTACGAGCAGTACTTC
TRBD1,.,TRBJ1-2,TRBV6-5,CASITLGGGNGYTF,TGTGCCAGCATCACGTTAGGGGGCGGTAATGGCTACACCTTC
.,.,TRBJ2-1,TRBV7-3,CASSLVGVYNEQFF,TGTGCCAGCAGCTTAGTCGGGGTCTACAATGAGCAGTTCTTC
.,.,TRBJ2-7,TRBV11-1,CASSPLYRVTSYEQYF,TGTGCCAGCAGCCCCCTATACAGGGTGACCTCCTACGAGCAGTACTTC
.,once,TRBJ2-2,TRBV9,CASSIRGADTGELFF,TGTGCCAGCAGTATTAGGGGCGCCGACACCGGGGAGCTGTTTTTT